The clone carrying this T cell receptor (beta chain) was detected many times. Noted time point: persistent/refractory GD, antithyroid drugs over 5 years with positive TRAb. After RNA was extracted from PBMCs, the TCR library was made from it. TCR beta libraries were built with iRepertoire HTBI primers and Arm-PCR of CDR3 regions. Using its own MiXCR run on the multiplex PCR reads, TCRdb lists one record per CDR3 protein. The repertoire consists of some 340,000 distinct CDR3 sequences, with roughly 25% occurring once and the leading ten covering about 29%. This sample was taken from a study of regulatory T cells in long-lasting Graves disease. Sequenced material: peripheral blood mononuclear cells (PBMCs), taken when the disease was refractory, from a patient treated with antithyroid drugs. This clonotype was obtained from a woman in her thirties or forties with Graves disease.

The CDR3 reads CATSRSRWVQEQYF. The CDR3 DNA reads TGTGCCACCAGCAGGTCGCGCTGGGTCCAGGAGCAGTACTTC. The chain is built from TRBV15 and TRBJ2-7; D not certain. Trimming pared 3 bases from V and 7 bases from J, leaving 16 bases between. This CDR3 is built from 14 residues. Germline lookup yields CDR1 LNHNV and CDR2 YYDKDF (reference sequence).